The 21 T cell receptor beta chains in this list originate from one sample, sequenced in a study of T cell repertoires in cytomegalovirus infection. TCRdb used MiXCR to reprocess the reads, holding one entry per CDR3 protein. Of about 830,000 distinct CDR3 sequences in the sample, 32% are singletons; the top ten hold over 10%. These receptors are not linked to any known antigen. The source material was cultured CD8+ T cells from PBMCs, sampled from culture after CMV antigen stimulation. The receptors shown here come from a human donor in good health (CMV status not recorded). Some clones in this sample may be carry-over from other donors' samples.

The V gene is TRBV10-3, the J gene TRBJ1-1; a possible D gene is TRBD1 (5 bases). This CDR3 has 19 amino acids. The V and J ends lost 4 bases and 0 bases respectively, with 24 bases between them. CDR1 ENHRY and CDR2 SYGVKD come from the germline V gene. The CDR3, as DNA: TGTGCCATCAGTGGGGGTGGGCGACAGATGCTTAGCGTGAACACTGAAGCTTTCTTT. Its protein is CAISGGGRQMLSVNTEAFF.

This chain uses TRBV13 with TRBJ2-1; 8 nucleotides match TRBD1. Germline assignment: CDR1 PRHDT and CDR2 FYEKMQ (reference sequence). V shed 5 bases and J 2 bases; nucleotides not matched to a gene: 11. The CDR3 runs 17 residues. CDR3 DNA sequence: TGTGCCAGCAGCACTACTTACACACAGGGGGCCTACAATGAGCAGTTCTTC. Translating gives CASSTTYTQGAYNEQFF.

This chain uses TRBV7-2 with TRBJ1-2, with D unclear. V was cut by 0 bases and J by 7 bases, with 24 bases left in between. The CDR3 is 18 residues long. Germline V gene sequence: CDR1 SGHTA, CDR2 FQGNSA. The CDR3 protein is CASSLALEGEAFTSGYTF. CDR3 in DNA: TGTGCCAGCAGCTTAGCGCTAGAAGGAGAGGCCTTTACGAGTGGCTACACCTTC.

The chain has TRBV7-3 and TRBJ1-6; D unclear. Trimming took 2 bases from V and 9 from J, leaving 11 bases between them. The CDR3 is made up of 14 amino acids. Germline V CDR1 and CDR2: SGHTA, FQGTGA. CDR3: CASSLASTPSPLHF. CDR3 in DNA: TGTGCCAGCAGCTTAGCTTCAACCCCTTCACCCCTCCACTTT.

The J gene is TRBJ2-7, the V gene TRBV3-1; no definite D call. Germline V CDR1 and CDR2: LGHDT, YNNKEL (reference sequence). Trimming left V 4 bases short and J 2 bases short, with 15 bases between. The CDR3 sequence is 15 residues long. The CDR3 sequence is CASSPGLPGTYEQYF. DNA for the CDR3: TGTGCCAGCAGCCCCGGGCTCCCCGGCACCTACGAGCAGTACTTC.

The chain links TRBV24-1 to TRBJ1-1; TRBD1 agrees at 12 bases. In germline, CDR1 is KGHDR, CDR2 SFDVKD. This CDR3 contains 19 residues. Losses at the gene ends were 3 bases for V and 1 base for J; bases not matched to a gene: 11. CDR3 residues: CATSDLSGRDRGQNTEAFF. DNA for the CDR3: TGTGCCACCAGTGATCTCTCAGGCCGGGACAGGGGGCAGAACACTGAAGCTTTCTTT.

The J gene is TRBJ2-1, the V gene TRBV5-6, with D uncertain. CDR3 length: 15 residues. Trimming stripped 3 bases from V and 2 bases from J, with 12 bases between. Germline values: CDR1 SGHDT, CDR2 YYEEEE. Here the CDR3 reads CASSSGESAYNEQFF. In nucleotides, the CDR3 is TGTGCCAGCAGCTCCGGAGAATCGGCCTACAATGAGCAGTTCTTC. Variable domain in full (rest from reference TRBV5-6 and TRBJ2-1): DAGVTQSPTHLIKTRGQQVTLRCSPKSGHDTVSWYQQALGQGPQFIFQYYEEEERQRGNFPDRFSGHQFPNYSSELNVNALLLGDSALYLCASSSGESAYNEQFFGPGTRLTVL.

This clonotype showed up many times. The chain uses TRBV7-2 and TRBJ2-3; D may correspond to TRBD1 or TRBD2 (5 bases each). The CDR3 consists of 18 residues. The V and J ends lost 5 bases and 0 bases respectively, with 21 bases between them. Per germline, CDR1 SGHTA and CDR2 FQGNSA. CDR3 DNA: TGTGCCAGCAGCCCCAGCGACGGGGCTAGCCCCAGCACAGATACGCAGTATTTT. Translated: CASSPSDGASPSTDTQYF.

As for this clonotype: A single base separates this from a much larger clone, so it may be a read error. The rearrangement uses TRBV12-3 or TRBV12-4 and TRBJ1-5, with 7 bases lining up with TRBD1. This CDR3 region has 17 residues. V dropped 3 bases and J dropped 6; count of bases not matched to a gene: 14. The chain's CDR3 is CASSFNVEGAMGQPQHF. Written as DNA, the CDR3 is TGTGCCAGCAGTTTTAATGTGGAGGGGGCCATGGGTCAGCCCCAGCATTTT.

This clonotype was seen a few times. The genes are TRBV10-3 and TRBJ2-7; TRBD1 is a possible D gene (5 bases). V was cut by 10 bases and J by 3 bases, with 16 bases left in between. Germline CDR1 reads ENHRY; CDR2 reads SYGVKD. The CDR3 has 13 amino acids. The DNA for the CDR3 is TGTGCCACCAACCAGGGCGGCGGCTACGAGCAGTACGTC. Protein: CATNQGGGYEQYV.

In this sample, this clonotype turned up a few times. The V and J genes are TRBV7-6 and TRBJ1-1; 7 bases line up with TRBD1. The V gene end was trimmed by 1 base and the J gene end by 0 bases; junction bases not matched to a gene: 5. The germline V gene has CDR1 SGHVS and CDR2 FNYEAQ. This CDR3 is built from 16 residues. The CDR3 DNA sequence: TGTGCCAGCAGCTTAGAGCCAGGGGGAATGAACACTGAAGCTTTCTTT. Its protein is CASSLEPGGMNTEAFF. Full variable domain (rest looked up from reference TRBV7-6 and TRBJ1-1): GAGVSQSPRYKVTKRGQDVALRCDPISGHVSLYWYRQALGQGPEFLTYFNYEAQQDKSGLPNDRFSAERPEGSISTLTIQRTEQRDSAMYRCASSLEPGGMNTEAFFGQGTRLTVV.

In its sample, this clonotype was seen many times. The V gene is TRBV7-9, the J gene TRBJ2-7, with 7 bases aligning to TRBD1. CDR3 length equals 15 residues. The ends lost 5 bases at V and 0 bases at J; junction bases unmatched: 7. Germline CDR1 reads SEHNR; CDR2 reads FQNEAQ (reference sequence). The CDR3 DNA follows: TGTGCCAGCAGCCCCGACAGGGTGAGCTCCTACGAGCAGTACGTC. It codes for CASSPDRVSSYEQYV.

As concerns this clonotype: Germline is not matched at one junction end, which may reflect a read error. The rearrangement joins TRBV27 to TRBJ1-2; D may be TRBD1 (5 bases). Germline assignment: CDR1 MNHEY and CDR2 SMNVEV (reference sequence). The CDR3 covers 15 residues. The CDR3 loop reads CASSAGGLPFYGYAF. In DNA form, the CDR3 reads TGTGCCAGCAGTGCCGGGGGACTCCCGTTCTATGGCTACGCCTTC.

The table lists this clonotype with a few counts. The chain couples TRBV24-1 to TRBJ2-3; D might be TRBD1 or TRBD2, each matching 5 bases. CDR3 length: 17 amino acids. Germline CDR1 reads KGHDR; CDR2 reads SFDVKD. Trimming removed 4 bases at V and 5 bases at J, with 21 bases between. In nucleotides, the CDR3 is TGTGCCACCAGTGAGACCGGGACGGATAGACGAAAAGATACGCAGTATTTT. Residues: CATSETGTDRRKDTQYF.

The chain couples TRBV4-1 to TRBJ1-2, with no clear D. The CDR3 extends over 13 amino acids. CDR1 is MGHRA and CDR2 is YSYEKL in the germline V gene. V was trimmed by 3 bases and J by 8 bases, leaving 13 bases between them. CDR3 DNA sequence: TGCGCCAGCAGCCAGAAGGGAATGTTCGGCTACACCTTC. It yields the protein CASSQKGMFGYTF.

This clonotype was detected ten times or more. CDR3: CASRGLAGAMSTGELFF. Written as DNA, the CDR3 is TGTGCCAGCAGGGGACTAGCGGGGGCCATGAGCACCGGGGAGCTGTTTTTT. The chain employs TRBV7-9 and TRBJ2-2; 14 nucleotides align to TRBD2. V lost 6 bases to trimming and J lost 4 bases; unmatched junction nucleotides: 7. Germline CDR1 SEHNR, CDR2 FQNEAQ (reference sequence). This CDR3 comprises 17 residues.

V and J are TRBV7-9 and TRBJ2-7; D possibly matches TRBD1 or TRBD2 (5 bases each). This CDR3 region has 15 residues. Germline V gene sequence: CDR1 SEHNR, CDR2 FQNEAQ (reference sequence). The germline V and J ends were trimmed by 6 bases and 0 bases, with 15 bases remaining between them. CDR3 protein: CASSPPRGGSYEQYF. The DNA of the CDR3 is TGTGCCAGCAGTCCCCCCCGTGGGGGCTCCTACGAGCAGTACTTC.

The table lists this clonotype with a few counts. This chain uses TRBV24-1 with TRBJ2-1, with 9 bases that match TRBD2. The CDR3 is made up of 17 amino acids. CDR1 is KGHDR, CDR2 SFDVKD, per germline. Trimming took 5 bases from V and 1 from J; bases not matched to a gene: 8. This CDR3 reads CATSGIGGGVSYNEQFF. The DNA of the CDR3 is TGTGCCACCAGTGGGATTGGCGGGGGGGTATCCTACAATGAGCAGTTCTTC.

V usage is TRBV7-9 and J usage is TRBJ2-7; a weak D match, TRBD1 (6 bases). V lost 1 base and J lost 5, with 12 bases in between. Germline V lookup: CDR1 SEHNR, CDR2 FQNEAQ (reference sequence). This CDR3 is 14 amino acids long. The CDR3 DNA reads TGTGCCAGCAGCTTAGAAGTGTCAGGGGACGAGCAGTACGTC. It yields the protein CASSLEVSGDEQYV.

As to this clonotype: A clone one base away is much larger, so this may be a read error. CDR3 in amino acids: CASSVAGGYNEQFF. CDR3 sequence (DNA): TGTGCCAGCAGCGTTGCAGGGGGCTACAATGAGCAGTTCTTC. V usage is TRBV7-6 and J usage is TRBJ2-1; 7 bases align to TRBD1. V lost 5 bases to trimming and J lost 3 bases; unmatched junction nucleotides: 4. CDR1 is SGHVS and CDR2 is FNYEAQ in the germline V gene. This CDR3 is 14 amino acids long.

This clonotype was recorded many times. This rearrangement joins TRBV7-8 to TRBJ2-7; a possible D gene is TRBD2 (5 bases). The CDR3 is 15 amino acids. Germline V CDR1 and CDR2: SGHVS, FQNEAQ. The germline V and J ends were trimmed by 0 bases and 0 bases, with 9 bases remaining between them. The chain's CDR3 is CASSLASGLSYEQYF. CDR3 nucleotide sequence: TGTGCCAGCAGCTTAGCTTCAGGACTCTCCTACGAGCAGTACTTC.